These T cell receptor beta chains were read from a single sample in a study of cytomegalovirus exposure and HLA in healthy donors. The protocol was immunoSEQ multiplex PCR, while the TCRdb copy is restricted to in-frame clones and leaves out a portion. Of approximately 130,000 clones in the sample, under 90% were seen once. Specimen: PBMCs. The origin of the receptors is a woman between 25 and 40 years old in good health and CMV-seronegative. CDR3s include the opening cysteine and the closing phenylalanine or tryptophan.

CDR3aa,j_gene,len,v_gene
CASSLPSTNYGYTF,TRBJ1-2,14,TRBV5-4
CASSLQGGYSPLHF,TRBJ1-6,14,TRBV19
CASSPGLADYNEQFF,TRBJ2-1,15,TRBV5-1
CASSFRYQETQYF,TRBJ2-5,13,TRBV11-2
CASGTTLITDTQYF,TRBJ2-3,14,TRBV4-1
CASSSTGILGQYF,TRBJ2-3,13,TRBV5-4
CASSLGQGGPQETQYF,TRBJ2-5,16,TRBV19
CASSKVPQSGGYTDTQYF,TRBJ2-3,18,TRBV21-1
CASSDPDRGRSGANVLTF,TRBJ2-6,18,TRBV10-2
CASGLAATGTDTQYF,TRBJ2-3,15,TRBV28
CASSSRLAVGGETQYF,TRBJ2-5,16,TRBV11-2
CASSVERGQTHGNTIYF,TRBJ1-3,17,TRBV7-6
CASRGGYRQPQHF,TRBJ1-5,13,TRBV6-5
CASSLGRGSADNEQFF,TRBJ2-1,16,TRBV7-9
CASSLARAGGNSPLHF,TRBJ1-6,16,TRBV7-6
CASSVSGNTIYF,TRBJ1-3,12,TRBV2
CASTSYREYNQPQHF,TRBJ1-5,15,TRBV19
CASSEGGLAESYEQYF,TRBJ2-7,16,TRBV10-1
CASSPQGKGNQPQHF,TRBJ1-5,15,TRBV14
CASSHLQVRWEKLFF,TRBJ1-4,15,TRBV4-1
CASSPRVNYGYTF,TRBJ1-2,13,TRBV7-6
CASSISRPEEKLFF,TRBJ1-4,14,TRBV6-5
CASSYGGVGTDTQYF,TRBJ2-3,15,TRBV6-5
CASSVDDRVTYNEQFF,TRBJ2-1,16,TRBV9
CASSSSGLRNTGELFF,TRBJ2-2,16,TRBV7-2
CASSQTGGNYGYTF,TRBJ1-2,14,TRBV27
CASSFTGGSGGYTF,TRBJ1-2,14,TRBV7-9
CASSYHRDYNSPLHF,TRBJ1-6,15,TRBV5-4
CASSLTSGGAINEQYF,TRBJ2-7,16,TRBV7-2
CASSLGQGAYEQYF,TRBJ2-7,14,TRBV5-6
CASSFSGGNTIYF,TRBJ1-3,13,TRBV2
CAWSVQGRTANTGELFF,TRBJ2-2,17,TRBV30
CASSYDSNYGYTF,TRBJ1-2,13,TRBV5-1
CASSLGPEQFF,TRBJ2-1,11,TRBV6-5
CASNSGAPTGELFF,TRBJ2-2,14,TRBV7-8
CASKEGEGTEAFF,TRBJ1-1,13,TRBV5-1
CAWRTNRLSGNTIYF,TRBJ1-3,15,TRBV30
CASSRWGQGSNEQFF,TRBJ2-1,15,TRBV27
CALLPGAFF,TRBJ1-1,9,TRBV25-1
CASSLGTAGYEQYF,TRBJ2-7,14,TRBV5-5
CAWSSTGFEQFF,TRBJ2-1,12,TRBV30
CASSYSNRGQGVGQYF,TRBJ2-7,16,TRBV6-6
CASRPRGWRANYGYTF,TRBJ1-2,16,TRBV12-2
CASTPTFARDQPQHF,TRBJ1-5,15,TRBV19
CASSQDRTNEQFF,TRBJ2-1,13,TRBV4-3
CASSADRGRTEAFF,TRBJ1-1,14,TRBV2